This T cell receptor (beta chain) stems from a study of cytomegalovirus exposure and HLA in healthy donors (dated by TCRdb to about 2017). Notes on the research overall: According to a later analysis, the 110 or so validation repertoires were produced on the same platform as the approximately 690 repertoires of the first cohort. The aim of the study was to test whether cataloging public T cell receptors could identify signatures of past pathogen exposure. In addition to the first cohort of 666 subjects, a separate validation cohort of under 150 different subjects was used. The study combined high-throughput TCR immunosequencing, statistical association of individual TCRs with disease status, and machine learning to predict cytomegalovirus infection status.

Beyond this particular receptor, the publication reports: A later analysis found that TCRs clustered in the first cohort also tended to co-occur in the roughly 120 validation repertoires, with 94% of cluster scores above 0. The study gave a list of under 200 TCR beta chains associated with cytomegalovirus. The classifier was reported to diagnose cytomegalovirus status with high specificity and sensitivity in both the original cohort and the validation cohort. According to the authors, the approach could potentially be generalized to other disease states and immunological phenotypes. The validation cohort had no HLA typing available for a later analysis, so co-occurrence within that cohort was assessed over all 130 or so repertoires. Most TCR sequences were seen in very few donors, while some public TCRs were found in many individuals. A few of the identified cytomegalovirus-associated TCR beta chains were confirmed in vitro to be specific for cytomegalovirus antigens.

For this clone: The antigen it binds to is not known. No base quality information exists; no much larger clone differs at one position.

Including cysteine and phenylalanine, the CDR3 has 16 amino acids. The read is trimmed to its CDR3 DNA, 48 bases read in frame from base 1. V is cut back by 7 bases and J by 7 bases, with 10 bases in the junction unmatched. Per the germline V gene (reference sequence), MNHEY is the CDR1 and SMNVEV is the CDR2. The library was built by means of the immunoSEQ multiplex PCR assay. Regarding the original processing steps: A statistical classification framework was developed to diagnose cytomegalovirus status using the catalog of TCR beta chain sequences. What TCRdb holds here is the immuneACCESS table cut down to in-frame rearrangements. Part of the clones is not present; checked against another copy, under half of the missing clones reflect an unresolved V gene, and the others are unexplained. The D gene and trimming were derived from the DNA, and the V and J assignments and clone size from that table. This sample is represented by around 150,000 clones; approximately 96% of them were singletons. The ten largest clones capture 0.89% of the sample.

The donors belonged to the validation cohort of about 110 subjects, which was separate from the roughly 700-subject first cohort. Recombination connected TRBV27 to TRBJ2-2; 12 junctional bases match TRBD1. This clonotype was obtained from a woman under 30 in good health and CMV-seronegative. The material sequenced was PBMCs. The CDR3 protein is CASTPGQGAPGGELFF. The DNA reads TGTGCCAGCACCCCGGGACAGGGGGCGCCGGGCGGGGAGCTGTTTTTT.